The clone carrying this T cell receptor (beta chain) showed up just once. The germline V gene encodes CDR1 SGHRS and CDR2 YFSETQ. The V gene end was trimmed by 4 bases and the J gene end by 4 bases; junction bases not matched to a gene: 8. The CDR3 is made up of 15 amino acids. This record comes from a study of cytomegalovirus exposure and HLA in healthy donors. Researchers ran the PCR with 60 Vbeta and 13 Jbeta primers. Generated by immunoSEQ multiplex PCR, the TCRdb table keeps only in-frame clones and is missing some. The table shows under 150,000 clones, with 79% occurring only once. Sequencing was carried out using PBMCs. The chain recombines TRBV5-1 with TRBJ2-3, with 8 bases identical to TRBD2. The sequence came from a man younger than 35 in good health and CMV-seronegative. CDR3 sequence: CASSPLAGMADTQYF. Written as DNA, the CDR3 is TGCGCCAGCAGCCCCTTAGCGGGGATGGCAGATACGCAGTATTTT.